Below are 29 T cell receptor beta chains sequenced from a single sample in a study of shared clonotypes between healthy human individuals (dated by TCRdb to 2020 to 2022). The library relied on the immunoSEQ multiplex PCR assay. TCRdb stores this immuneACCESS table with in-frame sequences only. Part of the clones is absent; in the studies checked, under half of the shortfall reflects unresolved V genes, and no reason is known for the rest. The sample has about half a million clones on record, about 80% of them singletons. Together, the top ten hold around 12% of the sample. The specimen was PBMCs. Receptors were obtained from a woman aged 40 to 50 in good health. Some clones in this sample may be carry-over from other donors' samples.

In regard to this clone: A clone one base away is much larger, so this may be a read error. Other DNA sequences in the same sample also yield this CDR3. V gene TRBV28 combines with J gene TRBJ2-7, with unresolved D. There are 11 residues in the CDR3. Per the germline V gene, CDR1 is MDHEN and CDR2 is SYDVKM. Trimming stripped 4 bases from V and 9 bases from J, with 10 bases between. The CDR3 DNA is TGTGCCAGCAGTTCTGCCTCAGCGCAGTACTTC. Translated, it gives CASSSASAQYF.

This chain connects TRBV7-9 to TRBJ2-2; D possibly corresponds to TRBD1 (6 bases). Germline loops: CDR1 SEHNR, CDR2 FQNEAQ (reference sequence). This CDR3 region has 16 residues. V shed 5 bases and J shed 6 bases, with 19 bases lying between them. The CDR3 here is CASSRQVDKAAGELFF. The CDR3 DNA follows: TGTGCCAGCAGCCGACAGGTCGATAAGGCGGCCGGGGAGCTGTTTTTT.

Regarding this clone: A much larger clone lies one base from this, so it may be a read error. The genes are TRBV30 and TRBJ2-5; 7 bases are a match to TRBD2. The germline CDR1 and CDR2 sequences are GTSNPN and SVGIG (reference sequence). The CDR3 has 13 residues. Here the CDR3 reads CTWSGTRGETQYF. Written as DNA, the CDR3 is TGTACCTGGAGCGGGACTCGAGGGGAGACCCAGTACTTC. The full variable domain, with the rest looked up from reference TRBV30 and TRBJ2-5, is SQTIHQWPATLVQPVGSPLSLECTVEGTSNPNLYWYRQAAGRGLQLLFYSVGIGQISSEVPQNLSASRPQDRQFILSSKKLLLSDSGFYLCTWSGTRGETQYFGPGTRLLVL.

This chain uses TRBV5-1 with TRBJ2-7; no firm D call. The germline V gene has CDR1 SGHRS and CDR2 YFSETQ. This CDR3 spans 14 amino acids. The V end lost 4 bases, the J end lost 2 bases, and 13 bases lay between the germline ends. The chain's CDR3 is CASSLDGQTYEQYF. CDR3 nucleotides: TGCGCCAGCAGCCTCGATGGCCAAACCTACGAGCAGTACTTC.

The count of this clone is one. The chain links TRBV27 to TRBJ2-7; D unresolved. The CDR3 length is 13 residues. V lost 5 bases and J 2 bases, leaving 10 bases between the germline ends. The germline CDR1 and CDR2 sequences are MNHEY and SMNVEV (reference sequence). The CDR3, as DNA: TGTGCCAGCAGTCCAAGCTACACCTACGAGCAGTACTTC. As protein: CASSPSYTYEQYF.

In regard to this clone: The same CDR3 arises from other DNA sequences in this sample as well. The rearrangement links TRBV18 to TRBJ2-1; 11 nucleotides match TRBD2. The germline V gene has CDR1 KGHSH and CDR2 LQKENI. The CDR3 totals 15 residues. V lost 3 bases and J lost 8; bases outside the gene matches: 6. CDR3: CASSPVAGGPHEQFF. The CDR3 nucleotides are TGTGCCAGCTCACCTGTAGCGGGAGGGCCCCATGAGCAGTTCTTC.

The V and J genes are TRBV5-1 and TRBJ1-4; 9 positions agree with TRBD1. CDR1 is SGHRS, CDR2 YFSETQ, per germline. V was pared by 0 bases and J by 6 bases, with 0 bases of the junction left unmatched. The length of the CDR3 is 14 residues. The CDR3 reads CASSLGDRDEKLFF. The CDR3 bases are TGCGCCAGCAGCTTGGGGGACAGGGATGAAAAACTGTTTTTT. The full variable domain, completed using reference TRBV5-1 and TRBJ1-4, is KAGVTQTPRYLIKTRGQQVTLSCSPISGHRSVSWYQQTPGQGLQFLFEYFSETQRNKGNFPGRFSGRQFSNSRSEMNVSTLELGDSALYLCASSLGDRDEKLFFGSGTQLSVL.

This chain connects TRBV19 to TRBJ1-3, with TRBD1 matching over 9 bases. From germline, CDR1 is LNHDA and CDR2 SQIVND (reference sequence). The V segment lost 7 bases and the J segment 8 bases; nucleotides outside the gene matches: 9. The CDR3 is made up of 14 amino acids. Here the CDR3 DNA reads TGTGCCAGTACGTCCCGGGACAGGGCGGACACCATATATTTT. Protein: CASTSRDRADTIYF. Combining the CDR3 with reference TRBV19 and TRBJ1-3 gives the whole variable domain DGGITQSPKYLFRKEGQNVTLSCEQNLNHDAMYWYRQDPGQGLRLIYYSQIVNDFQKGDIAEGYSVSREKKESFPLTVTSAQKNPTAFYLCASTSRDRADTIYFGEGSWLTVV.

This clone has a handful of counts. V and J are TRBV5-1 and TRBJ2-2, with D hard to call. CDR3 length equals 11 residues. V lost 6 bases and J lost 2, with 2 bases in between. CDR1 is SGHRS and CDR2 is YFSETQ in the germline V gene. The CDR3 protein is CASTNTGELFF. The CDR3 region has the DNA TGCGCCAGCACCAACACCGGGGAGCTGTTTTTT. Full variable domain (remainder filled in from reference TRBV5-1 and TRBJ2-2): KAGVTQTPRYLIKTRGQQVTLSCSPISGHRSVSWYQQTPGQGLQFLFEYFSETQRNKGNFPGRFSGRQFSNSRSEMNVSTLELGDSALYLCASTNTGELFFGEGSRLTVL.

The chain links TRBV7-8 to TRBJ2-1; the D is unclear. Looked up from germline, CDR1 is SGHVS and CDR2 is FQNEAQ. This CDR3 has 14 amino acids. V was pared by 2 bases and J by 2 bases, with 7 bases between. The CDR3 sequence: CASSLNGPYNEQFF. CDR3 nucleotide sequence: TGTGCCAGCAGCTTAAACGGTCCCTACAATGAGCAGTTCTTC.

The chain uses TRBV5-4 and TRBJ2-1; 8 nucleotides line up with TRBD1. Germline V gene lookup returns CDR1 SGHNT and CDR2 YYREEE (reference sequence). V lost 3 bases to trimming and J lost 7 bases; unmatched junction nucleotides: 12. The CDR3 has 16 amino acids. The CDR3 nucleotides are TGTGCCAGCAGCTCGAAAGACAGGGGTATATTAAATGAGCAGTTCTTC. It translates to CASSSKDRGILNEQFF. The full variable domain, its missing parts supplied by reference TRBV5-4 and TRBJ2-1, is ETGVTQSPTHLIKTRGQQVTLRCSSQSGHNTVSWYQQALGQGPQFIFQYYREEENGRGNFPPRFSGLQFPNYSSELNVNALELDDSALYLCASSSKDRGILNEQFFGPGTRLTVL.

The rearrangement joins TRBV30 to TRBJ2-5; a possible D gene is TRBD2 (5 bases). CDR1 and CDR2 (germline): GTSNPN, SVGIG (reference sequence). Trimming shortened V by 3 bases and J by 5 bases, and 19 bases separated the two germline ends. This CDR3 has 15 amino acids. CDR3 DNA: TGTGCCTGGAGGTCCCGGGATCGTTTTGGCGAGACCCAGTACTTC. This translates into CAWRSRDRFGETQYF. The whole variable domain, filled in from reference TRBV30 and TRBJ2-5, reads SQTIHQWPATLVQPVGSPLSLECTVEGTSNPNLYWYRQAAGRGLQLLFYSVGIGQISSEVPQNLSASRPQDRQFILSSKKLLLSDSGFYLCAWRSRDRFGETQYFGPGTRLLVL.

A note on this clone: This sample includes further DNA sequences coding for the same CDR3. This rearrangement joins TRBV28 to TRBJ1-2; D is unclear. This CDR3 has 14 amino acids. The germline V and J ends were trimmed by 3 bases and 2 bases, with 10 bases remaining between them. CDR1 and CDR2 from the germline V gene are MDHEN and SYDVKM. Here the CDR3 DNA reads TGTGCCAGCAGTTTGGTAGGGCCGAACTATGGCTACACCTTC. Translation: CASSLVGPNYGYTF.

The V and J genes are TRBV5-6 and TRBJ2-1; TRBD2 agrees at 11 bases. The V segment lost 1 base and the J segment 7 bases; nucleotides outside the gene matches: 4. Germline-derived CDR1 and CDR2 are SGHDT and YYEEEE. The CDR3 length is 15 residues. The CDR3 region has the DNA TGTGCCAGCAGCTTGCCTAGCGGGAGGATGAATGAGCAGTTCTTC. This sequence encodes CASSLPSGRMNEQFF.

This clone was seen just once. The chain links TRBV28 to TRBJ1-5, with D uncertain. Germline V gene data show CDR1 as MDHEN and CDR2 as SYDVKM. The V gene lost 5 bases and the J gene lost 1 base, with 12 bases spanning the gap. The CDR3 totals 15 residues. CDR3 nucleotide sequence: TGTGCCAGCAGTCTCCCCGGTGGGAGCAATCAGCCCCAGCATTTT. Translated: CASSLPGGSNQPQHF. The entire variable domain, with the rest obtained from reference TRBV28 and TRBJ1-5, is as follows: DVKVTQSSRYLVKRTGEKVFLECVQDMDHENMFWYRQDPGLGLRLIYFSYDVKMKEKGDIPEGYSVSREKKERFSLILESASTNQTSMYLCASSLPGGSNQPQHFGDGTRLSIL.

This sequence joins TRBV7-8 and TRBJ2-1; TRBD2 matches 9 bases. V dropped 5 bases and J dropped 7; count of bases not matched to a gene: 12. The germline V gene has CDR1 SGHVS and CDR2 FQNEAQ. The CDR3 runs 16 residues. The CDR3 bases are TGTGCCAGCAGCCCTCGTCGTAGCGGGAGTTGGAATGAGCAGTTCTTC. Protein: CASSPRRSGSWNEQFF.

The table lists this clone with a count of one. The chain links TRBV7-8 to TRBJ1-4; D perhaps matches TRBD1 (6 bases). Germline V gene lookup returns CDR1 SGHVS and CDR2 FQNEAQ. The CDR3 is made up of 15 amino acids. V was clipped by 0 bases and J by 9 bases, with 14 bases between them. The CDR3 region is CASSLATGYDQKLFF. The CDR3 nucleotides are TGTGCCAGCAGCTTAGCCACAGGGTATGATCAAAAACTGTTTTTT.

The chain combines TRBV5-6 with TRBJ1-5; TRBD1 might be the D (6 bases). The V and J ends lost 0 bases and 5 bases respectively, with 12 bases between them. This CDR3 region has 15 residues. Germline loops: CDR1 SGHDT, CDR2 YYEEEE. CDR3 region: CASSLGPGDHQPQHF. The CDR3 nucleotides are TGTGCCAGCAGCTTGGGTCCAGGGGATCATCAGCCCCAGCATTTT.

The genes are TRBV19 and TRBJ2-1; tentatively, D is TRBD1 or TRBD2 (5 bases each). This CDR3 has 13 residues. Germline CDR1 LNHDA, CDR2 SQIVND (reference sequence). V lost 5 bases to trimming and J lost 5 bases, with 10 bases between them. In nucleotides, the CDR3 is TGTGCCAGTAGTTTGGGACCGGACAATGAGCAGTTCTTC. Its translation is CASSLGPDNEQFF.

The CDR3 sequence: CASSTGVGGGYTF. CDR3 DNA: TGTGCCAGCAGTACAGGGGTAGGAGGGGGCTACACCTTC. The rearrangement joins TRBV2 to TRBJ1-2; 7 bases align to TRBD1. Germline CDR1 and CDR2: SNHLY and FYNNEI. The junction had 8 bases not matched to a gene; V was cut back by 5 bases and J by 8 bases. The CDR3 loop spans 13 amino acids.

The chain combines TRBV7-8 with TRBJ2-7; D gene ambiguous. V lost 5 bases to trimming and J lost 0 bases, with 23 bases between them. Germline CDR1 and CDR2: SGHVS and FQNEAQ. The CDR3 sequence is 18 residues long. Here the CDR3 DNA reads TGTGCCAGCAGCCCGAGCCGCTCCCTCAGGTCTTCCTCCTACGAGCAGTACTTC. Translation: CASSPSRSLRSSSYEQYF.

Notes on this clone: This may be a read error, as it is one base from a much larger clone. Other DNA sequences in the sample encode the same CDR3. The CDR3 bases are TGTGCCAGTAGAACACAGGGCCAGGGGGAAAAACTGTTTTTT. It encodes CASRTQGQGEKLFF. V and J are TRBV28 and TRBJ1-4; the D gene is possibly TRBD1 (6 bases). CDR3 length: 14 residues. V dropped 9 bases and J dropped 8 bases, with 19 bases sitting between them. Germline loops: CDR1 MDHEN, CDR2 SYDVKM.

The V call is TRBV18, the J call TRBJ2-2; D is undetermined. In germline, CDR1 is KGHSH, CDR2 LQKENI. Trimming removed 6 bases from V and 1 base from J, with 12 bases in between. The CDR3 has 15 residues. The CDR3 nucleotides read TGTGCCAGCTCCCCGATCGGAAGGAACACCGGGGAGCTGTTTTTT. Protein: CASSPIGRNTGELFF.

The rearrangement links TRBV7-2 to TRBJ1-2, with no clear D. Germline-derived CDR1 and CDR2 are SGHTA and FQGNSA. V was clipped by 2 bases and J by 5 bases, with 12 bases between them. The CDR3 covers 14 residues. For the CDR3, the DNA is TGTGCCAGCAGCTTAAGGGAGCAAGTGTATGGCTACACCTTC. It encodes CASSLREQVYGYTF.

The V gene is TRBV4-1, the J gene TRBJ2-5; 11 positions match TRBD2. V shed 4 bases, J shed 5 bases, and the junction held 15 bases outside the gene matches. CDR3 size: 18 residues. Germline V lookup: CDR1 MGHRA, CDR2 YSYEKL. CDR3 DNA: TGCGCCAGCAGCCCAGAGGGCCCCACTAGCGGGAGTGGGGAGACCCAGTACTTC. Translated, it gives CASSPEGPTSGSGETQYF.

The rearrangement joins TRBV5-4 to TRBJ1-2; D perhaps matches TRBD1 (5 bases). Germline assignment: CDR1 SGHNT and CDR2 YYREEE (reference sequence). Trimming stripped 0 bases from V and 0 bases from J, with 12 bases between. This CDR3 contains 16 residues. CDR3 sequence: CASSLAQGFTNYGYTF. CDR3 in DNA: TGTGCCAGCAGCTTGGCGCAGGGCTTCACTAACTATGGCTACACCTTC.

The CDR3 region is CASSQDDRGPAGELFF. In DNA form, the CDR3 reads TGTGCCAGCAGCCAAGATGACCGGGGCCCGGCCGGGGAGCTGTTTTTT. V is TRBV4-2 and J is TRBJ2-2; either TRBD1 or TRBD2 may supply D (5 bases each). Per the germline V gene, CDR1 is LGHNA and CDR2 is YNFKEQ. Trimming took 0 bases from V and 6 from J, leaving 14 bases between them. The length of the CDR3 is 16 residues.

The CDR3 DNA reads TGTGCCATCAGTGAGCCGGGACAGGGGGCTTCAGATACGCAGTATTTT. Residues: CAISEPGQGASDTQYF. V usage is TRBV10-3 and J usage is TRBJ2-3; 12 bases fit TRBD1. With 2 bases clipped from V and 4 bases from J, the junction kept 4 bases outside the gene matches. The CDR3 extends over 16 amino acids. Germline lookup yields CDR1 ENHRY and CDR2 SYGVKD.

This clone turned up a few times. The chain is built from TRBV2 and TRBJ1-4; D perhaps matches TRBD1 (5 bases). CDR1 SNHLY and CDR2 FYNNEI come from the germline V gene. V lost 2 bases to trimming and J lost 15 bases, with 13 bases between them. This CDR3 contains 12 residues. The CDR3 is CASSESPGGMFF. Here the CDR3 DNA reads TGTGCCAGCAGTGAATCCCCGGGGGGAATGTTTTTT.